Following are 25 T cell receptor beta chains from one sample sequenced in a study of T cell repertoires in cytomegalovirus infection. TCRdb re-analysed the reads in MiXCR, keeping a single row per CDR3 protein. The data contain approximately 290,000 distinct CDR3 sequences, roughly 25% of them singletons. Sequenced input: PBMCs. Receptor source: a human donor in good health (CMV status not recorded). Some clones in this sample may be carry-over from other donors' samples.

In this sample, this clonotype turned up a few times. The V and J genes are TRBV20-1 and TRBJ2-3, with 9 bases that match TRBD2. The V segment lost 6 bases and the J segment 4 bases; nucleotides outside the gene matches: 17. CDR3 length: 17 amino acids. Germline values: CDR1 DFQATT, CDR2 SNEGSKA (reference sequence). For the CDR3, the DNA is TGCAGTGCCATCTATGGGACTAGCTTCGTATGGTCAGATACGCAGTATTTT. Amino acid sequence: CSAIYGTSFVWSDTQYF.

CDR3 nucleotides: TGTGCCAGCAGTTCCCCAGGGGCCCCGCGGAGTTACGAGCAGTACTTC. Amino acid sequence: CASSSPGAPRSYEQYF. The V and J genes are TRBV28 and TRBJ2-7; maybe TRBD1 (6 bases). CDR3 length: 16 residues. V was cut by 4 bases and J by 4 bases, with 20 bases left in between. In germline, CDR1 is MDHEN, CDR2 SYDVKM.

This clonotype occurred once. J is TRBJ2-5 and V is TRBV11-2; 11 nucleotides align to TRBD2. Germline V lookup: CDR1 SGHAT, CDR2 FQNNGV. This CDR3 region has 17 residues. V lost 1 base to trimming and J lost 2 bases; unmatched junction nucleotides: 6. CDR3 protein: CASSLGVTSGRQETQYF. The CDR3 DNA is TGTGCCAGCAGCTTAGGTGTAACTAGCGGGAGACAAGAGACCCAGTACTTC.

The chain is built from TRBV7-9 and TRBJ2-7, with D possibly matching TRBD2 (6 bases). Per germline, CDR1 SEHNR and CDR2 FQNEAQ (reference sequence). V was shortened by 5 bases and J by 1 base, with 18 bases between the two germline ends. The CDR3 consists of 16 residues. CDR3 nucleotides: TGTGCCAGCAGCCCCCGGACCCAGACTAGTTCCTACGAGCAGTACTTC. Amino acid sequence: CASSPRTQTSSYEQYF.

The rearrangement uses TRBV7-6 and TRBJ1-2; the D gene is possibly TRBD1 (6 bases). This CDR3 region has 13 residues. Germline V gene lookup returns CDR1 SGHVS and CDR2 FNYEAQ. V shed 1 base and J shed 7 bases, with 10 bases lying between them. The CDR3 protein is CASSLVQGTGYTF. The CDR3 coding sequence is TGTGCCAGCAGCTTAGTACAGGGCACTGGCTACACCTTC.

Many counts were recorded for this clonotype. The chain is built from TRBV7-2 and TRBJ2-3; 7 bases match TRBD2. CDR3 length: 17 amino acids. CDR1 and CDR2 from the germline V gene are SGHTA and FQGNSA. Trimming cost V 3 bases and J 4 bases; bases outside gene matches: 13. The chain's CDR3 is CASSLWGRGEGPDTQYF. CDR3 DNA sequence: TGTGCCAGCAGCTTGTGGGGTCGAGGGGAGGGCCCAGATACGCAGTATTTT.

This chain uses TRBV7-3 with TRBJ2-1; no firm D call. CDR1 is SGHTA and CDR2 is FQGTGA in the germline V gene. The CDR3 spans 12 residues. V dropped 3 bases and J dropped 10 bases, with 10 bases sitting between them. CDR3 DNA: TGTGCCAGCAGCTTTACGACGGGCGAGCAGTTCTTC. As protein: CASSFTTGEQFF.

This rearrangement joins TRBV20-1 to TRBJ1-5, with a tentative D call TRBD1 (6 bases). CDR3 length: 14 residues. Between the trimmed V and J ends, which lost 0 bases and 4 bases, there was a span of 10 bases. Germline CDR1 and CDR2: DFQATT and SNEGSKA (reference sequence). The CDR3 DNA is TGCAGTGCTAGAGACACTAGGGGGAATCAGCCCCAGCATTTT. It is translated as CSARDTRGNQPQHF.

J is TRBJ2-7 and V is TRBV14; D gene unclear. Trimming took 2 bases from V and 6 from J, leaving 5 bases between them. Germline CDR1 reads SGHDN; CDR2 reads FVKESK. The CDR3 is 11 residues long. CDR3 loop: CASSQLIEQYF. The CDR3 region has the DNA TGTGCCAGCAGCCAACTCATCGAGCAGTACTTC.

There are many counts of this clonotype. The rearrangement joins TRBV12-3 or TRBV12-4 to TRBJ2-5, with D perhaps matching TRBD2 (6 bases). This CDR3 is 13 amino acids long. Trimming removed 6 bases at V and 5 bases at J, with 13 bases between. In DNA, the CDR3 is TGTGCCAGCAGCCGGAGGGCCGGGGAGACCCAGTACTTC. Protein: CASSRRAGETQYF.

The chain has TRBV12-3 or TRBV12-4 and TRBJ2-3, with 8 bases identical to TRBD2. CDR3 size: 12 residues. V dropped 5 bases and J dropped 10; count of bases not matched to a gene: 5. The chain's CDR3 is CASSLAGGSQYF. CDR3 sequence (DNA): TGTGCCAGCAGTCTCGCGGGGGGCTCGCAGTATTTT.

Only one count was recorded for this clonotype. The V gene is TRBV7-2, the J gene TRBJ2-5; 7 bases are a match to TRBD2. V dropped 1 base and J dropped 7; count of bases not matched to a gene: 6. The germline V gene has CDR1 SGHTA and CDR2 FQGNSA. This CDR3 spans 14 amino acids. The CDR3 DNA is TGTGCCAGCAGCTTAGGGCTAGCGGTACGGACCCAGTACTTC. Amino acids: CASSLGLAVRTQYF.

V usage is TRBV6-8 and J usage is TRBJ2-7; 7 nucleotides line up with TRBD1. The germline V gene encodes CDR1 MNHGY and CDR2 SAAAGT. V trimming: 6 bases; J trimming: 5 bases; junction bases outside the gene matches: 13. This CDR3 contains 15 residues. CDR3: CASSLETGASHEQYF. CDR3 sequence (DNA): TGTGCCAGCAGCCTCGAAACAGGGGCATCCCACGAGCAGTACTTC.

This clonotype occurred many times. CDR3 in amino acids: CASSLGLAGVGNTQYF. Here the CDR3 DNA reads TGTGCCAGCAGCTTAGGACTAGCGGGAGTCGGGAATACGCAGTATTTT. V usage is TRBV7-2 and J usage is TRBJ2-3; 12 bases map to TRBD2. The trim removed 1 base at V and 7 bases at J, leaving 6 bases unmatched. CDR1 is SGHTA and CDR2 is FQGNSA in the germline V gene. The CDR3 contains 16 residues.

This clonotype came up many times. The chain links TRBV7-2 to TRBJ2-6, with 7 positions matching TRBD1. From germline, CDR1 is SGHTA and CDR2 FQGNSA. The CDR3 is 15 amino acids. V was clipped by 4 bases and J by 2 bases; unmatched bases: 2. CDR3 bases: TGTGCCAGCAGCTCCGACAGGGCTGGGGCCAACGTCCTGACTTTC. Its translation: CASSSDRAGANVLTF. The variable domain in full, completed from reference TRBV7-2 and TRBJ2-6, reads GAGVSQSPSNKVTEKGKDVELRCDPISGHTALYWYRQSLGQGLEFLIYFQGNSAPDKSGLPSDRFSAERTGGSVSTLTIQRTQQEDSAVYLCASSSDRAGANVLTFGAGSRLTVL.

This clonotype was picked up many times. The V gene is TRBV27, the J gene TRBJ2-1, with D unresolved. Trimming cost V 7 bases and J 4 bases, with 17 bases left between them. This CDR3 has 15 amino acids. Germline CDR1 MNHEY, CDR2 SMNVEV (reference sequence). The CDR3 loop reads CASMATGSGYNEQFF. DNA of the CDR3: TGTGCCAGCATGGCGACTGGCTCGGGTTACAATGAGCAGTTCTTC.

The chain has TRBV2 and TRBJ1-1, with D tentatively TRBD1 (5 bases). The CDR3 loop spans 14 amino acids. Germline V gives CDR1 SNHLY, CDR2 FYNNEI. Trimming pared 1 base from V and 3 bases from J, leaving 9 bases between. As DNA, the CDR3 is TGTGCCAGCAGTGAAGGGGGCGAGGACACTGAAGCTTTCTTT. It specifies CASSEGGEDTEAFF. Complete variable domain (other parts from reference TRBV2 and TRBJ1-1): EPEVTQTPSHQVTQMGQEVILRCVPISNHLYFYWYRQILGQKVEFLVSFYNNEISEKSEIFDDQFSVERPDGSNFTLKIRSTKLEDSAMYFCASSEGGEDTEAFFGQGTRLTVV.

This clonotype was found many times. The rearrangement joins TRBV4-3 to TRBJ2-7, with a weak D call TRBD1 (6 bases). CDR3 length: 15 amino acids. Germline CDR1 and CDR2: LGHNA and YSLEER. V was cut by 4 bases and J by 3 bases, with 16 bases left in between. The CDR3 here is CASSRQQGPVYEQYF. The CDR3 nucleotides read TGCGCCAGCAGCCGCCAACAGGGACCGGTCTACGAGCAGTACTTC.

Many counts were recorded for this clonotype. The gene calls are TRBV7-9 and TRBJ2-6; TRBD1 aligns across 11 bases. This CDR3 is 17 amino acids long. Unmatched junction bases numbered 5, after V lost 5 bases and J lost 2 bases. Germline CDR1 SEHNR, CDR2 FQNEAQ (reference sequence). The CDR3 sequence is CASSPRDRGTGANVLTF. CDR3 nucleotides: TGTGCCAGCAGCCCCCGGGACAGGGGGACTGGGGCCAACGTCCTGACTTTC.

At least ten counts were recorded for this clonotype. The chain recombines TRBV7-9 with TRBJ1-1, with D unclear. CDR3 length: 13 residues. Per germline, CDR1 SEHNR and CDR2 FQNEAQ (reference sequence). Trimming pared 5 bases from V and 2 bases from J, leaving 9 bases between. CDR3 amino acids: CASSAGGNTEAFF. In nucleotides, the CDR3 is TGTGCCAGCAGCGCAGGCGGAAACACTGAAGCTTTCTTT.

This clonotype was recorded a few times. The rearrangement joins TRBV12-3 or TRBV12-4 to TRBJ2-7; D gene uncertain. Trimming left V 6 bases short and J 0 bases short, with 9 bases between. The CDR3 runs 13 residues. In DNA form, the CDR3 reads TGTGCCAGCAGCCTCGGATTCTCCTACGAGCAGTACTTC. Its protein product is CASSLGFSYEQYF.

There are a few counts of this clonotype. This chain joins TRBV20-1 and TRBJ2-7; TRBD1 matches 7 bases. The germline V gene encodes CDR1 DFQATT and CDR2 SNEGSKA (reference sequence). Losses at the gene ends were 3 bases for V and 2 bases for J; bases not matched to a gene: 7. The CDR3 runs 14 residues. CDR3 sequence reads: CSARYRGPPYEQYF. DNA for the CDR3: TGCAGTGCTAGGTACAGGGGCCCTCCCTACGAGCAGTACTTC.

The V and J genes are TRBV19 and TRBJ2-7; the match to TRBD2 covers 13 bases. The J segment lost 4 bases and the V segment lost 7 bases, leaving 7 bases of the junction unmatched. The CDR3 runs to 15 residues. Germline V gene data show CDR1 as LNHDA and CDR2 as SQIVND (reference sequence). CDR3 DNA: TGTGCCAGTACCCGGACTAGCGGGAGTAGATACGAGCAGTACTTC. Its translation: CASTRTSGSRYEQYF.

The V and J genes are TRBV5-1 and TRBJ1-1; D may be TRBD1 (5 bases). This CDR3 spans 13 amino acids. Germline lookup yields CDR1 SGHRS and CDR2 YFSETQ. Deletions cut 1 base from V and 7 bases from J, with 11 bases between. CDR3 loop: CASSLSGDGEAFF. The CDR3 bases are TGCGCCAGCAGCTTGAGTGGGGACGGTGAAGCTTTCTTT.

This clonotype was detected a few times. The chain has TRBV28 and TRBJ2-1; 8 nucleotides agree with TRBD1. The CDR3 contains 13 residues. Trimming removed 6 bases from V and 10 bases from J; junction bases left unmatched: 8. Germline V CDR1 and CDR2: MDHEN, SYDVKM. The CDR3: CASRVGQGGEQFF. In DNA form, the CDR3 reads TGTGCCAGCAGGGTTGGACAGGGTGGGGAGCAGTTCTTC.